These T cell receptor beta chains were read from a single sample in a study of T-cell reconstitution after alpha-beta-depleted transplantation in children. TCRdb itself ran the PCR reads through MiXCR, one entry per CDR3 protein. This table holds approximately 290,000 distinct CDR3 sequences, approximately 10% found once. The material sequenced was peripheral blood, taken 180 days after TCRalphabeta/CD19-depleted stem cell transplant. These receptors were collected from a male patient aged 2 to 10 who had a stem cell transplant for chronic granulomatous disease, so the T cells may come from the graft donor. CDR3s leave out the opening cysteine and the closing phenylalanine or tryptophan. The order of the fields is V gene, J gene, CDR3 protein.

v_gene: TRBV6-1; j_gene: TRBJ2-2; CDR3aa: ASSEQGAVVGELF
v_gene: TRBV4-2; j_gene: TRBJ2-7; CDR3aa: ASSQAPNYEQY
v_gene: TRBV6-1; j_gene: TRBJ2-5; CDR3aa: ASSDSQETQY
v_gene: TRBV18; j_gene: TRBJ1-4; CDR3aa: ASSHQGDRKLF
v_gene: TRBV2; j_gene: TRBJ2-4; CDR3aa: ASRLADVAKNIQY
v_gene: TRBV20-1; j_gene: TRBJ2-1; CDR3aa: SASETNPPYNEQF
v_gene: TRBV25-1; j_gene: TRBJ2-3; CDR3aa: ASSVVAGVTDTQY
v_gene: TRBV20-1; j_gene: TRBJ2-7; CDR3aa: SARGLRPYEQY
v_gene: TRBV11-1; j_gene: TRBJ2-1; CDR3aa: ASSLYGVEQF
v_gene: TRBV18; j_gene: TRBJ2-1; CDR3aa: ASSPSGRDEQF
v_gene: TRBV7-9; j_gene: TRBJ2-6; CDR3aa: ASSLDPGGANVLT
v_gene: TRBV7-3; j_gene: TRBJ2-2; CDR3aa: ASRLAGLTGELF
v_gene: TRBV11-2; j_gene: TRBJ2-1; CDR3aa: ASSPNVAGAHNEQF
v_gene: TRBV7-2; j_gene: TRBJ1-5; CDR3aa: ASRSQGNQPQH
v_gene: TRBV7-6; j_gene: TRBJ1-1; CDR3aa: ASSLQVSNTEAF
v_gene: TRBV6-1; j_gene: TRBJ1-2; CDR3aa: ASSEDSGGYT
v_gene: TRBV18; j_gene: TRBJ2-7; CDR3aa: ASSPQRLDWSSYEQY
v_gene: TRBV12-3/TRBV12-4; j_gene: TRBJ1-4; CDR3aa: ASRYHRGTNEKLF
v_gene: TRBV18; j_gene: TRBJ1-3; CDR3aa: ASAKFDSGNTIY
v_gene: TRBV5-1; j_gene: TRBJ1-1; CDR3aa: ASNGQGATEAF
v_gene: TRBV7-2; j_gene: TRBJ2-1; CDR3aa: ASSPRRGLVDEQF
v_gene: TRBV11-2; j_gene: TRBJ2-7; CDR3aa: ASSSPLSYEQY
v_gene: TRBV7-8; j_gene: TRBJ1-1; CDR3aa: ASSLGSYTEAF
v_gene: TRBV5-5; j_gene: TRBJ1-6; CDR3aa: ASSATGGPPLH
v_gene: TRBV7-7; j_gene: TRBJ2-1; CDR3aa: ASSLRTSGNYNEQF
v_gene: TRBV6-5; j_gene: TRBJ2-5; CDR3aa: ATSDQETQY
v_gene: TRBV6-5; j_gene: TRBJ1-1; CDR3aa: ASSYSMLNRKAF
v_gene: TRBV12-3/TRBV12-4; j_gene: TRBJ2-5; CDR3aa: ASSSGLEIRETQY
v_gene: TRBV7-6; j_gene: TRBJ2-2; CDR3aa: ASSATGALFPGELF
v_gene: TRBV11-3; j_gene: TRBJ2-3; CDR3aa: ASSYTGGTQY
v_gene: TRBV7-8; j_gene: TRBJ1-6; CDR3aa: ASSPRTGPPLH
v_gene: TRBV7-3; j_gene: TRBJ2-1; CDR3aa: ASSLTSVVMDEQF
v_gene: TRBV7-2; j_gene: TRBJ2-1; CDR3aa: ASSFRVGGYNEQF
v_gene: TRBV15; j_gene: TRBJ2-7; CDR3aa: ATSSKTYEQY
v_gene: TRBV5-8; j_gene: TRBJ1-2; CDR3aa: ASNPWGERGGYT
v_gene: TRBV20-1; j_gene: TRBJ2-7; CDR3aa: SAPRQGSYEQY
v_gene: TRBV10-2; j_gene: TRBJ2-2; CDR3aa: ASSESMGPNTGELF
v_gene: TRBV7-9; j_gene: TRBJ2-7; CDR3aa: ASSSGLASSYEQY
v_gene: TRBV5-1; j_gene: TRBJ2-1; CDR3aa: ASSTSYEQF
v_gene: TRBV7-9; j_gene: TRBJ2-7; CDR3aa: ASSNTYEQY
v_gene: TRBV7-3; j_gene: TRBJ2-3; CDR3aa: ASSQGQPTGNTQY
v_gene: TRBV9; j_gene: TRBJ2-2; CDR3aa: ASSPVAGELF
v_gene: TRBV20-1; j_gene: TRBJ2-5; CDR3aa: SALTTPPQY
v_gene: TRBV3-1; j_gene: TRBJ1-5; CDR3aa: ASGMTGDGQPQH
v_gene: TRBV6-1; j_gene: TRBJ2-7; CDR3aa: ASSEGDSSYEQY
v_gene: TRBV7-2; j_gene: TRBJ1-4; CDR3aa: ASSFYRGPNEKLF
v_gene: TRBV5-1; j_gene: TRBJ2-1; CDR3aa: ASSTTSGSGNEQF
v_gene: TRBV20-1; j_gene: TRBJ2-3; CDR3aa: SASPMTSTDTQY
v_gene: TRBV6-2/TRBV6-3; j_gene: TRBJ1-5; CDR3aa: ASSYGGAQPQH
v_gene: TRBV18; j_gene: TRBJ2-1; CDR3aa: ASEGPAAAYNEQF
v_gene: TRBV5-6; j_gene: TRBJ1-5; CDR3aa: ASSLAGGARNQPQH
v_gene: TRBV11-2; j_gene: TRBJ2-3; CDR3aa: ASSLDRVTSGRIADTQY
v_gene: TRBV20-1; j_gene: TRBJ2-7; CDR3aa: SASRGIYEQY
v_gene: TRBV5-5; j_gene: TRBJ1-1; CDR3aa: ASSIGTANTEAF
v_gene: TRBV7-9; j_gene: TRBJ2-7; CDR3aa: ASSLPSDRGYEQY